This T cell receptor beta chain was captured by sequencing in a study of shared clonotypes between healthy human individuals. Profiled with immunoSEQ multiplex PCR; TCRdb holds only in-frame clones, not every one. The data show over a million clones, with just under 99% seen just once and roughly 0.35% held by the top ten. CDR3 length: 13 amino acids. Germline V gene data show CDR1 as MDHEN and CDR2 as SYDVKM. Trimming cost V 2 bases and J 4 bases, with 8 bases left between them. Points on this clone: Its antigen is still unknown.

Whole-study findings and limits: Generation of non-shared clonotypes was less probable than generation of clonotypes shared by all four donors.

The source of this sequence is a young man in good health. The V gene is TRBV28, the J gene TRBJ2-5; unclear D gene. The sample comprised naive CD4+ T cells sorted from blood. Subset defined: CD45RA+ positively selected. The CDR3 region is CASSLGWGETQYF. The CDR3 nucleotides are TGTGCCAGCAGTTTAGGTTGGGGAGAGACCCAGTACTTC.